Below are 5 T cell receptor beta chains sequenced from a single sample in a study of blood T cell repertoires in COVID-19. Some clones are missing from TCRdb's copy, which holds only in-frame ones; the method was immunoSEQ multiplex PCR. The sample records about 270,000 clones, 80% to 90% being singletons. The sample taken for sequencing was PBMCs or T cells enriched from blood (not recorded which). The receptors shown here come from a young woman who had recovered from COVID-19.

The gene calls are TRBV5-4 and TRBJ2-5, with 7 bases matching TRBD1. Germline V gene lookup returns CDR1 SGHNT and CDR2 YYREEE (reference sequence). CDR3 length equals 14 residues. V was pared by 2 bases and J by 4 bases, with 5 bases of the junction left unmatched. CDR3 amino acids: CASSFRTGLETQYF. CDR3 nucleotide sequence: TGTGCCAGCAGCTTCAGGACAGGCTTAGAGACCCAGTACTTC.

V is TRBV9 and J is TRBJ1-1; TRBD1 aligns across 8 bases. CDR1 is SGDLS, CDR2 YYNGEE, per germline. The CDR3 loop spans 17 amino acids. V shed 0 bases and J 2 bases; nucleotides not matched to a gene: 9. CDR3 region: CASSVAPRQGLNTEAFF. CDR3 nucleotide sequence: TGTGCCAGCAGCGTAGCCCCGAGACAGGGGCTTAACACTGAAGCTTTCTTT.

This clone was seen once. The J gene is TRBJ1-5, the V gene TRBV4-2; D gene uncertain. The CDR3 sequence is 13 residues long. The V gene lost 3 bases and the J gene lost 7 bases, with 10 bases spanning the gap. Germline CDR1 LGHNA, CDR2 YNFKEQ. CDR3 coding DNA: TGTGCCAGCAGCCACGACGTGGGCCAGCCCCAGCATTTT. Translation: CASSHDVGQPQHF.

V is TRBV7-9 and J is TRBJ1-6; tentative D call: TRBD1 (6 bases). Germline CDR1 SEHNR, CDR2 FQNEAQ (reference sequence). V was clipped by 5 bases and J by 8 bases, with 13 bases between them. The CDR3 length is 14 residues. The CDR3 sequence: CASSLRDTYSPLHF. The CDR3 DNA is TGTGCCAGCAGCCTCCGGGACACCTATTCACCCCTCCACTTT.

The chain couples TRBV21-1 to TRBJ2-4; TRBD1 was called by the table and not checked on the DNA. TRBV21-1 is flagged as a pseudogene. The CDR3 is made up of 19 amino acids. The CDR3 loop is CASSLRVGGQGPFRGIQYF. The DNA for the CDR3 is TGTGCCAGCAGCTTGAGAGTTGGGGGACAGGGGCCTTTCAGAGGCATTCAGTACTTC.